This T cell receptor beta chain was captured by sequencing in a study of T cells in Graves' hyperthyroidism and ophthalmopathy. Overall study results and limits: Most thyroid clonotypes that were expanded above 0.001 also turned up in blood.

Exclusion criteria comprised uncontrolled infection, other autoimmune disease, pregnancy or lactation. Around 10 ml of fresh peripheral blood supplied the PBMCs. This CDR3 has 17 residues. Per the germline V gene, CDR1 is SGHRS and CDR2 is YFSETQ. With V trimmed by 3 bases and J by 4 bases, 9 bases remained unmatched. Amplified TCR beta CDR3 regions derived from RNA transcripts. The HTBI primer set served for first-round RT-PCR of the TCR CDR3. TCRdb re-called the multiplex PCR reads through MiXCR, storing one row per CDR3 protein. The sample has a few hundred thousand distinct CDR3 sequences, around 18% seen once. In the case of this clonotype: Its antigen is as yet unknown.

The TCR was taken from a man aged 35 to 55 with Graves' hyperthyroidism. The V call is TRBV5-1, the J call TRBJ1-6; 8 bases align to TRBD1. The sample was blood. CDR3 loop: CASSSIGTGAYNSPLHF. The CDR3 region has the DNA TGCGCCAGCAGCTCGATCGGGACAGGTGCTTATAATTCACCCCTCCACTTT.